Sequencing of this TCR beta chain was carried out in a study of blood T cell repertoires in COVID-19. Study details: The United States, Italy and Spain supplied acute and convalescent COVID-19 samples. PBMCs, B-cell-depleted T cells, or T cells were the source of the cDNA or gDNA that made up the material.

TCRdb's table, derived via immunoSEQ multiplex PCR, lists solely in-frame clones and lacks some. This table has roughly 160,000 clones, approximately 85% appearing once. Trimming removed 4 bases from V and 10 bases from J, with 11 bases in between. Germline V gene data show CDR1 as DFQATT and CDR2 as SNEGSKA (reference sequence). This CDR3 region has 11 residues. The J gene is TRBJ2-1, the V gene TRBV20-1; D is possibly TRBD1 (6 bases). The clonotype originates from an older woman with COVID-19, enrolled during active disease. Specimen: peripheral blood. CDR3 nucleotide sequence: TGCAGTGCTACCGGACAGTCCGAGCAGTTCTTC. It encodes CSATGQSEQFF.